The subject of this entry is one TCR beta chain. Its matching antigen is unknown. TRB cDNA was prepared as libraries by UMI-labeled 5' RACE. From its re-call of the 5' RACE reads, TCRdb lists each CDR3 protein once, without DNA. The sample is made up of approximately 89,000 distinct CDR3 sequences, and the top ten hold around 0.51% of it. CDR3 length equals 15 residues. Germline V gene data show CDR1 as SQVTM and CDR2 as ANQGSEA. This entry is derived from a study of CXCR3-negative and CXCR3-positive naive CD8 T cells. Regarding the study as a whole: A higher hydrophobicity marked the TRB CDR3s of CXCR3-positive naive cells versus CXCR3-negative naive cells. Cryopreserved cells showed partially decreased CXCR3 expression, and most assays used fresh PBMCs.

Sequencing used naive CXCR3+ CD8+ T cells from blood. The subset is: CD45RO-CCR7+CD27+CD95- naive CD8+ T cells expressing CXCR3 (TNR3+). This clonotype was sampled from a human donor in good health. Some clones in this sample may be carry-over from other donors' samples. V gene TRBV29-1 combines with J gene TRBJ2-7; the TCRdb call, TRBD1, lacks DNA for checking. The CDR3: CSVASAGARAYEQYF.